This TCR beta chain is from a study of T cell responses to AZD1222 COVID-19 vaccine. The CDR3 has 13 residues. With V trimmed by 5 bases and J by 7 bases, 7 bases remained unmatched. In germline, CDR1 is SGHTA, CDR2 FQGNSA. On this clone: Its target is not known.

The repertoire was sequenced with immunoSEQ multiplex PCR; TCRdb's copy has only in-frame clones and lacks some. The table shows about 140,000 clones, with 80% to 95% occurring only once. Study-wide results and limits: Across the whole spike, CD4 TCRs peaked at regions 160-218 and 743-854.

This chain uses TRBV7-2 with TRBJ1-2; 7 nucleotides align to TRBD1. Sequencing was performed on peripheral blood, taken on day 0 of AZD1222 vaccination. The source is an adult in good health. The DNA for the CDR3 is TGTGCCAGCAGCGACCAAGGGGGCCTTGGCTACACCTTC. Its translation is CASSDQGGLGYTF.